This T cell receptor (beta chain) was profiled in a study of T cells in Graves' hyperthyroidism and ophthalmopathy. Researchers took RNA transcripts and amplified the TCR beta CDR3 regions from them. The HTBI primer set drove a first-round RT-PCR of the TCR CDR3. One entry per CDR3 protein results from TCRdb running MiXCR on the multiplex PCR reads. The sample has about 680,000 distinct CDR3 sequences, about a third seen once. The V gene lost 5 bases and the J gene lost 7 bases, with 14 bases spanning the gap. Germline CDR1 is DFQATT and CDR2 is SNEGSKA (reference sequence). This CDR3 comprises 12 residues.

The gene calls are TRBV20-1 and TRBJ1-1; the D gene is possibly TRBD1 (5 bases). Sequenced: blood. This TCR was recovered from a woman aged 40 to 55 with Graves' hyperthyroidism. The CDR3 DNA is TGCAGTGCTGGCCCCCGCGACAGTGAAGCTTTCTTT. Its translation: CSAGPRDSEAFF.